This TCR beta chain was sequenced during a study of blood T cell repertoires in COVID-19 (TCRdb year 2020). Context from the whole study: Collaborator samples came from the United States, Italy and Spain and covered acute and convalescent phases of COVID-19. The prospective study material was composed of cDNA or gDNA derived from T cells, B-cell-depleted T cells, or PBMCs. Deeply sampled blood TCRbeta repertoires from subjects exposed to, actively infected with, or recovered from COVID-19 were included in the dataset. A freely available public database, intended as a resource for researchers studying the immune response to SARS-CoV-2, is where the repertoires were released. The samples were drawn from two sources: the first 160 participants of the ongoing ImmuneRACE study, and 1,254 subjects contributed by 6 global collaborators. Nearly every sample came with metadata listing a de-identified subject ID, COVID-19 status, age in years and sex. Where available, HLA class I and class II types were obtained from metadata supplied by the sample provider rather than from assay-based typing. What the authors observed across the whole study: The quantity of clinical and demographic metadata differed by source and by participant and was supplied without curation.

Whole blood was collected in K2EDTA tubes by collaborating institutions according to the institutions' own protocols. For TCRbeta analysis, collaborators shipped samples as frozen whole blood, isolated PBMCs, or DNA extracted from either of those sample types. The immunoSEQ Assay, a bias-controlled multiplex PCR, was used to amplify TCRbeta CDR3 regions from genomic DNA. Under the source paper's analysis protocol: The number of nucleated cells in each sample was estimated by amplification of reference gene primers within the assay. To quantify the absolute abundance of each unique TCRbeta CDR3 rearrangement, sequence reads were collapsed and filtered. For each sample, productive Simpson clonality was calculated by taking the square root of Simpson's diversity index across productive rearrangements. Held by TCRdb, this immuneACCESS table contains in-frame sequences only and omits some clones. Under half of the omission traces to an unresolved V gene where checked; the cause of the rest is unknown. Clonal size and the V and J genes are those of that table, whereas D and trimming came from the DNA. The sample data list around 78,000 clones, and around 77% of these were observed just once. The ten largest clones take up more than 9% of the sample.

As regards this clone: What antigen it recognizes has not been identified. Per-nucleotide qualities are absent, and no much larger clonotype sits a single base away.

Sequenced: peripheral blood. The receptor was isolated from a human donor in a cohort sampled during active COVID-19.

The DNA is as follows: TGTGCCACCAGCAGAGATCGAGGAGGGAGGGCCGGAAACACCATATATTTT. The encoded protein is CATSRDRGGRAGNTIYF. The rearrangement joined TRBV15 to TRBJ1-3; no confident D gene assignment can be made. Looking up the germline V gene (reference sequence) yields CDR1 LNHNV and CDR2 YYDKDF. The CDR3 goes from the cysteine to the phenylalanine over 17 residues. Solely the CDR3 DNA is kept, with 51 bases framed from the first base. V was cut back by 0 bases and J by 4 bases, leaving a gap of 16 bases between them.